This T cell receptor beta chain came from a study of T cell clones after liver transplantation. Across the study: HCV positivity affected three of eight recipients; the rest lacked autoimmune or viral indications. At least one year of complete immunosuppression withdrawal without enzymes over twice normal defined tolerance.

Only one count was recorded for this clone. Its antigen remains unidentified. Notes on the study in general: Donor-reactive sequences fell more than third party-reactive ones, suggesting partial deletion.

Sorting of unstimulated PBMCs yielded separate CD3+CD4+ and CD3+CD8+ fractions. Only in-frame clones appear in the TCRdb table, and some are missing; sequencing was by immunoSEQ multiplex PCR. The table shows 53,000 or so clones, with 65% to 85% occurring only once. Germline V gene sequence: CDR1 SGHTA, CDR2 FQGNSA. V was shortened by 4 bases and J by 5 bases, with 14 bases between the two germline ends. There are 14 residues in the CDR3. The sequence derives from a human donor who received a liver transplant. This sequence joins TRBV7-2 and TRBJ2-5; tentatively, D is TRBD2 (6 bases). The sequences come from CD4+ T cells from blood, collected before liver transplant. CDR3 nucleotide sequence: TGTGCCAGCAGCTCCGATAGTGGGGGGGAGACCCAGTACTTC. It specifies CASSSDSGGETQYF.